The next 32 T cell receptor beta chains were all read from a single sample in a study of cytomegalovirus exposure and HLA in healthy donors. The PCR was carried out with 60 Vbeta primers and 13 Jbeta primers. Using immunoSEQ multiplex PCR, the repertoire was profiled, and TCRdb retains in-frame clones only, with some absent. The table has approximately 260,000 clones, roughly 86% seen once. The sample consisted of PBMCs. The receptor set was obtained from a woman aged 40 to 49 in good health and CMV-seropositive.

The genes are TRBV27 and TRBJ2-1; 14 nucleotides match TRBD2. V gave up 5 bases and J gave up 7 bases; unmatched junction bases: 4. The CDR3 totals 15 residues. The germline gives CDR1 MNHEY, CDR2 SMNVEV (reference sequence). The CDR3, as DNA: TGTGCCAGCAGTGTGGGACTAGCGGGAGAGAATGAGCAGTTCTTC. Protein product: CASSVGLAGENEQFF.

CDR3 protein: CASEREKGQETQYF. CDR3 nucleotide sequence: TGTGCCAGCGAGCGGGAGAAGGGCCAAGAGACCCAGTACTTC. J is TRBJ2-5 and V is TRBV2, with TRBD2 matching over 8 bases. From germline, CDR1 is SNHLY and CDR2 FYNNEI. J gave up 1 base and V 8 bases, and 6 bases lay outside the gene matches. This CDR3 is built from 14 residues.

There are a few counts of this clone. The chain has TRBV6-4 and TRBJ2-3, with D unresolved. Germline values: CDR1 MRHNA, CDR2 SNTAGT. CDR3 size: 15 residues. The V end lost 0 bases, the J end lost 5 bases, and 12 bases lay between the germline ends. The CDR3 here is CASSDSSNRGDTQYF. CDR3 coding DNA: TGTGCCAGCAGTGACTCGAGTAACCGAGGAGATACGCAGTATTTT.

The sample holds a few counts of this clone. The chain joins TRBV28 to TRBJ1-6, with TRBD1 identical over 8 bases. This CDR3 has 14 residues. Per germline, CDR1 MDHEN and CDR2 SYDVKM. With 11 bases clipped from V and 9 bases from J, the junction kept 12 bases outside the gene matches. DNA for the CDR3: TGTGCCGGGGGACAGGCGCAACCCCTTTCACCCCTCCACTTT. It codes for CAGGQAQPLSPLHF.

The genes are TRBV10-3 and TRBJ2-7, with 9 positions matching TRBD1. The V segment lost 5 bases and the J segment 6 bases; nucleotides outside the gene matches: 11. The CDR3 extends over 15 amino acids. In germline, CDR1 is ENHRY, CDR2 SYGVKD. The CDR3 spells CAISSLTGGSGEQYF. CDR3 nucleotide sequence: TGTGCCATCAGTTCTTTGACAGGGGGGTCGGGCGAGCAGTACTTC.

This chain uses TRBV10-3 with TRBJ2-1; maybe TRBD1 (7 bases). CDR1 is ENHRY and CDR2 is SYGVKD in the germline V gene. This CDR3 is 15 amino acids long. The V and J ends lost 4 bases and 1 base respectively, with 11 bases between them. The CDR3, as DNA: TGTGCCATCAGTGCCCAGGGGGGATCCTACAATGAGCAGTTCTTC. Protein: CAISAQGGSYNEQFF.

The chain is built from TRBV7-9 and TRBJ2-7, with D possibly TRBD1 on 6 matching bases. Germline loops: CDR1 SEHNR, CDR2 FQNEAQ (reference sequence). V was pared by 5 bases and J by 5 bases, with 13 bases between. This CDR3 has 13 amino acids. The CDR3 sequence: CASSPQGSHEQYF. DNA for the CDR3: TGTGCCAGCAGCCCCCAGGGGAGCCACGAGCAGTACTTC.

This clone was detected once. The CDR3 DNA reads TGTGCCAGCAGCCTCACGGGGAGTGAGCAGTTCTTC. As protein: CASSLTGSEQFF. The chain couples TRBV9 to TRBJ2-1; the D gene is possibly TRBD2 (5 bases). Looked up from germline, CDR1 is SGDLS and CDR2 is YYNGEE. V was shortened by 4 bases and J by 9 bases, with 11 bases between the two germline ends. The CDR3 covers 12 residues.

This rearrangement joins TRBV5-6 to TRBJ1-2; 8 bases agree with TRBD1. Germline V gene lookup returns CDR1 SGHDT and CDR2 YYEEEE. The J segment lost 7 bases and the V segment lost 1 base, leaving 0 bases of the junction unmatched. The CDR3 has 12 amino acids. The CDR3: CASSLQGAGYTF. The CDR3 coding sequence is TGTGCCAGCAGCTTGCAGGGGGCTGGCTACACCTTC.

The chain links TRBV6-4 to TRBJ2-3; tentatively, D is TRBD1 (5 bases). CDR3 length equals 15 residues. V lost 6 bases and J lost 1, with 14 bases in between. Germline CDR1 is MRHNA and CDR2 is SNTAGT. CDR3: CASSNQGGGTDTQYF. The DNA of the CDR3 is TGTGCCAGCAGCAATCAGGGTGGAGGCACAGATACGCAGTATTTT.

The chain carries TRBV21-1 and TRBJ1-1; TRBD1, the table's D call, lacks a check against the DNA. TRBV21-1 is termed a pseudogene. The CDR3 consists of 15 residues. In DNA, the CDR3 is TGTGCCAGCAGCAAAAAGGGGACAGGGGGGACTGAAGCTTTCTTT. As protein: CASSKKGTGGTEAFF.

This sequence joins TRBV6-5 and TRBJ1-3; the D is unclear. Germline CDR1 reads MNHEY; CDR2 reads SVGAGI. The CDR3 has 14 residues. Trimming cost V 1 base and J 4 bases, with 8 bases left between them. CDR3 region: CASSYYPEGNTIYF. In nucleotides, the CDR3 is TGTGCCAGCAGTTACTACCCCGAGGGAAACACCATATATTTT.

The chain joins TRBV5-1 to TRBJ2-1, with TRBD2 matching over 9 bases. This CDR3 comprises 17 residues. The trim removed 0 bases at V and 7 bases at J, leaving 11 bases unmatched. Germline V lookup: CDR1 SGHRS, CDR2 YFSETQ. The CDR3 protein is CASSLVRREGQGNEQFF. DNA for the CDR3: TGCGCCAGCAGCTTGGTAAGGCGGGAGGGCCAGGGGAATGAGCAGTTCTTC.

The sample holds a few counts of this clone. The chain links TRBV19 to TRBJ1-2; TRBD1 matches 11 bases. The germline V gene encodes CDR1 LNHDA and CDR2 SQIVND (reference sequence). Unmatched junction bases numbered 11, after V lost 4 bases and J lost 1 base. The CDR3 is made up of 18 amino acids. CDR3 loop: CASSTGQGATTDNYGYTF. In DNA form, the CDR3 reads TGTGCCAGTAGTACTGGACAGGGGGCCACCACCGATAACTATGGCTACACCTTC.

The J gene is TRBJ2-7, the V gene TRBV7-9; 9 positions agree with TRBD1. This CDR3 spans 15 amino acids. V lost 5 bases and J lost 5; bases outside the gene matches: 10. Germline values: CDR1 SEHNR, CDR2 FQNEAQ (reference sequence). Here the CDR3 DNA reads TGTGCCAGCAGCATCTCACAGGGGGCGACGCACGAGCAGTACTTC. Encoded protein: CASSISQGATHEQYF.

The chain links TRBV19 to TRBJ1-2; the D is unclear. The germline V gene encodes CDR1 LNHDA and CDR2 SQIVND (reference sequence). Trimming removed 3 bases from V and 1 base from J, with 12 bases in between. This CDR3 has 15 residues. The CDR3 loop is CASSIGTGSNYGYTF. CDR3 DNA: TGTGCCAGTAGTATTGGTACGGGGAGTAACTATGGCTACACCTTC.

The chain has TRBV7-6 and TRBJ1-3; unclear D gene. The CDR3 is 14 amino acids. The V end was cut by 5 bases, the J end by 1 base, with 9 bases between. Germline V gene sequence: CDR1 SGHVS, CDR2 FNYEAQ. CDR3 protein: CASSQQYSGNTIYF. DNA of the CDR3: TGTGCCAGCAGCCAACAATATTCTGGAAACACCATATATTTT.

Only one count was recorded for this clone. This chain joins TRBV2 and TRBJ2-7; D perhaps matches TRBD1 (6 bases). This CDR3 comprises 14 residues. Germline values: CDR1 SNHLY, CDR2 FYNNEI. With 4 bases removed from V and 4 bases from J, the gap between germline ends came to 14 bases. CDR3 DNA sequence: TGTGCCAGCAGTGGGGGCCCAGGGGTTTACGAGCAGTACTTC. It encodes CASSGGPGVYEQYF.

This chain uses TRBV6-6 with TRBJ2-1, with D maybe TRBD2 (6 bases). The V gene lost 7 bases and the J gene lost 7 bases, with 23 bases spanning the gap. Germline V gives CDR1 MNHNY, CDR2 SVGAGI (reference sequence). The CDR3 contains 16 residues. CDR3 nucleotides: TGTGCCAGCAATCCTAGGGACTCATGGGAGTGGAATGAGCAGTTCTTC. It yields the protein CASNPRDSWEWNEQFF.

Note on this clone: Germline and junction disagree at one end, which may indicate a read error. The chain uses TRBV28 and TRBJ2-4; D unresolved. This CDR3 region has 12 residues. Germline-derived CDR1 and CDR2 are MDHEN and SYDVKM. CDR3 bases: TGTGCCAGCAGTTTGGCGAAAAACAGTCAGTACTTC. Protein: CASSLAKNSQYF.

The CDR3 spells CAWSRGTGGLTDTQYF. In DNA form, the CDR3 reads TGTGCCTGGAGTAGGGGGACAGGGGGTTTAACAGATACGCAGTATTTT. The chain employs TRBV30 and TRBJ2-3; 11 bases are shared with TRBD1. J was trimmed by 3 bases and V by 2 bases; bases with no gene match: 7. Germline CDR1 is GTSNPN and CDR2 is SVGIG (reference sequence). There are 16 residues in the CDR3.

The chain joins TRBV14 to TRBJ1-1; D gene ambiguous. The germline CDR1 and CDR2 sequences are SGHDN and FVKESK. Trimming removed 3 bases at V and 9 bases at J, with 11 bases between. CDR3 length: 12 residues. The CDR3 DNA reads as TGTGCCAGCAGCCATTCTGCGGCAAAAGCTTTCTTT. It translates to CASSHSAAKAFF.

The V and J genes are TRBV7-2 and TRBJ1-4; D unresolved. The CDR3 extends over 13 amino acids. V dropped 5 bases and J dropped 13 bases, with 17 bases sitting between them. Germline assignment: CDR1 SGHTA and CDR2 FQGNSA. The CDR3 reads CASSAGQRERLFF. CDR3 in DNA: TGTGCCAGCAGCGCGGGCCAACGGGAGAGACTGTTTTTT.

The chain links TRBV18 to TRBJ2-7; 9 bases agree with TRBD1. Germline V gene lookup returns CDR1 KGHSH and CDR2 LQKENI. The CDR3 runs to 16 residues. V lost 1 base and J lost 4; bases outside the gene matches: 8. CDR3 DNA: TGTGCCAGCTCACCACGAGGTAGGGGACAGGGTTACGAGCAGTACTTC. This sequence encodes CASSPRGRGQGYEQYF.

This clone came up once. V usage is TRBV27 and J usage is TRBJ2-3, with 8 bases matching TRBD2. The CDR3 is 16 amino acids. The ends lost 1 base at V and 4 bases at J; junction bases unmatched: 7. CDR1 and CDR2 (germline): MNHEY, SMNVEV (reference sequence). The CDR3 reads CASSLFPGGPADTQYF. CDR3 DNA sequence: TGTGCCAGCAGTTTATTCCCGGGAGGGCCCGCAGATACGCAGTATTTT.

This clone was seen once. The chain combines TRBV27 with TRBJ2-2; D possibly corresponds to TRBD1 (5 bases). The ends were cut back, 7 bases at V and 3 bases at J, with 12 bases in the middle. Germline V gene data show CDR1 as MNHEY and CDR2 as SMNVEV (reference sequence). The CDR3 runs 14 residues. CDR3 in DNA: TGTGCCAGCACAAGACAGAGCTACACCGGGGAGCTGTTTTTT. Translated: CASTRQSYTGELFF.

The chain combines TRBV28 with TRBJ2-7; 8 bases are shared with TRBD1. Germline loops: CDR1 MDHEN, CDR2 SYDVKM. There are 16 residues in the CDR3. With 7 bases clipped from V and 3 bases from J, the junction kept 14 bases outside the gene matches. CDR3 DNA: TGTGCCAGCACCCAAAGCGCGGCAGGGGGCGTCTACGAGCAGTACTTC. Its protein product is CASTQSAAGGVYEQYF.

V and J are TRBV5-6 and TRBJ2-1, with TRBD2 as a possible D gene (5 bases). The V gene's germline CDR1 is SGHDT and CDR2 YYEEEE. V was cut by 4 bases and J by 10 bases, with 21 bases left in between. The CDR3 consists of 15 residues. As DNA, the CDR3 is TGTGCCAGCAGCGGAGGTTCCGGCCCGATTTCCGAGCAGTTCTTC. As protein: CASSGGSGPISEQFF.

V is TRBV10-1 and J is TRBJ2-1, with TRBD1 matching over 10 bases. CDR3 length: 18 amino acids. Germline V gene sequence: CDR1 WNHNN, CDR2 SYGVQD (reference sequence). The junction had 14 bases not matched to a gene; V was cut back by 6 bases and J by 3 bases. DNA of the CDR3: TGCGCCAGCAGAGCCTTACCGGGACAGGGGCTAAGCTACAATGAGCAGTTCTTC. Translating gives CASRALPGQGLSYNEQFF.

V is TRBV19 and J is TRBJ1-2, with TRBD1 matching 9 bases. The CDR3 spans 15 residues. Germline loops: CDR1 LNHDA, CDR2 SQIVND (reference sequence). V shed 7 bases and J 5 bases; nucleotides not matched to a gene: 11. DNA of the CDR3: TGTGCCAGTACATTCTTCCCGGGACAGGGTTATGGCTACACCTTC. This gives the protein CASTFFPGQGYGYTF.

In the case of this clone: In the same sample, other DNA sequences code for this CDR3. The V gene is TRBV4-3, the J gene TRBJ2-7, with D possibly matching TRBD1 (5 bases). Trimming took off 0 bases at V and 5 bases at J, with 11 bases between the two ends. This CDR3 comprises 14 residues. Germline-derived CDR1 and CDR2 are LGHNA and YSLEER. The CDR3 is CASSQDRGRDEQYF. The CDR3 nucleotides are TGCGCCAGCAGCCAAGATAGGGGCAGGGACGAGCAGTACTTC.

The chain has TRBV6-5 and TRBJ2-3; D is possibly TRBD1 (6 bases). The CDR3 runs to 14 residues. CDR1 and CDR2 (germline): MNHEY, SVGAGI. V gave up 4 bases and J gave up 3 bases, with 11 bases separating them. The CDR3 DNA reads as TGTGCCAGCAGTTCAGGGGCCGCGACAGATACGCAGTATTTT. This gives the protein CASSSGAATDTQYF.